Below, 7 T cell receptor beta chains from the same sample are listed, as sequenced in a study of cytomegalovirus exposure and HLA in healthy donors. 60 Vbeta and 13 Jbeta primers were used in PCR. Clones were read by immunoSEQ multiplex PCR, and TCRdb kept only the in-frame ones, dropping some. The sample contains more than 65,000 clones, about 73% of which appear only once. Sequencing used PBMCs. Receptors were obtained from a woman aged 60-70 years in good health and CMV-seropositive.

The rearrangement links TRBV5-6 to TRBJ2-7; D is perhaps TRBD1 (6 bases). Trimming shortened V by 4 bases and J by 5 bases, and 13 bases separated the two germline ends. The CDR3 contains 13 residues. CDR1 is SGHDT, CDR2 YYEEEE, per germline. CDR3 sequence reads: CASSPLGTNEQYF. The CDR3, as DNA: TGTGCCAGCAGCCCCCTGGGGACAAACGAGCAGTACTTC. Variable domain in full (rest from reference TRBV5-6 and TRBJ2-7): DAGVTQSPTHLIKTRGQQVTLRCSPKSGHDTVSWYQQALGQGPQFIFQYYEEEERQRGNFPDRFSGHQFPNYSSELNVNALLLGDSALYLCASSPLGTNEQYFGPGTRLTVT.

The rearrangement uses TRBV30 and TRBJ2-5; 7 nucleotides line up with TRBD2. The V segment lost 0 bases and the J segment 0 bases; nucleotides outside the gene matches: 4. Germline loops: CDR1 GTSNPN, CDR2 SVGIG (reference sequence). The CDR3 contains 15 residues. CDR3 sequence reads: CAWSVFGLDQETQYF. The CDR3 DNA sequence: TGTGCCTGGAGTGTCTTCGGACTAGACCAAGAGACCCAGTACTTC.

The chain uses TRBV4-1 and TRBJ2-5; possibly TRBD2 for D (5 bases). Germline V gene data show CDR1 as MGHRA and CDR2 as YSYEKL. The CDR3 length is 15 residues. The V end was cut by 1 base, the J end by 0 bases, with 9 bases between. CDR3 nucleotides: TGCGCCAGCAGCCAAGGCAACGGGAACCAAGAGACCCAGTACTTC. The encoded protein is CASSQGNGNQETQYF.

The chain employs TRBV2 and TRBJ2-7; 7 nucleotides line up with TRBD1. This CDR3 region has 14 residues. After removal of 7 bases from V and 0 bases from J, the junction contained 6 bases not matched to a gene. CDR1 and CDR2 (germline): SNHLY, FYNNEI. Written as DNA, the CDR3 is TGTGCCAGCACGAGGGGACAGTCCTCCTACGAGCAGTACTTC. The encoded protein is CASTRGQSSYEQYF.

V usage is TRBV5-1 and J usage is TRBJ1-2, with 7 bases matching TRBD1. Germline V lookup: CDR1 SGHRS, CDR2 YFSETQ. The CDR3 runs to 13 residues. J gave up 2 bases and V 4 bases, and 2 bases lay outside the gene matches. The CDR3 loop reads CASSQDRNYGYTF. The CDR3 nucleotides read TGCGCCAGCAGCCAGGACAGGAACTATGGCTACACCTTC.

The rearrangement links TRBV12-5 to TRBJ1-6; 8 bases are shared with TRBD1. The germline gives CDR1 LGHNT, CDR2 FRNRAP. The length of the CDR3 is 16 residues. V shed 4 bases and J 2 bases; nucleotides not matched to a gene: 4. The CDR3 sequence is CASGSPQGAYNSPLHF. DNA of the CDR3: TGTGCTAGTGGTTCACCACAGGGGGCCTATAATTCACCCCTCCACTTT.

CDR3 region: CASRRDLSYNEQFF. The CDR3 DNA follows: TGTGCCAGCAGGCGGGACCTCTCCTACAATGAGCAGTTCTTC. The V gene is TRBV6-1, the J gene TRBJ2-1; tentatively, D is TRBD2 (6 bases). Per germline, CDR1 MNHNS and CDR2 SASEGT. The CDR3 covers 14 residues. With 6 bases removed from V and 0 bases from J, the gap between germline ends came to 9 bases.